This T cell receptor beta chain was obtained from a study of blood T cell repertoires in COVID-19. V was clipped by 0 bases and J by 10 bases; unmatched bases: 12. There are 17 residues in the CDR3. Germline values: CDR1 LNHNV, CDR2 YYDKDF (reference sequence). Data came from immunoSEQ multiplex PCR; TCRdb stores just in-frame clones and leaves some out. The sample yields tens of thousands of clones, roughly 80% seen once. The TCR was taken from a woman older than 75 with acute or convalescent COVID-19. J is TRBJ2-1 and V is TRBV15; the match to TRBD1 covers 10 bases. Source material: peripheral blood. The CDR3: CATSRDPPGQGLREQFF. The CDR3 region has the DNA TGTGCCACCAGCAGAGACCCACCGGGACAGGGGCTACGGGAGCAGTTCTTC.